These 4 T cell receptor beta chains came from one sample sequenced in a study of shared clonotypes between healthy human individuals. TCRdb's copy holds only in-frame clones and misses some; the assay was immunoSEQ multiplex PCR. The sample has under 2,500,000 clones; around 95% are singletons. Specimen: naive CD4+ T cells sorted from blood. Subset described: CD45RA+ positively selected. These receptors were obtained from a man younger than 35 in good health.

The CDR3 is CASVTGGATGEKLFF. In nucleotides, the CDR3 is TGTGCCAGCGTGACAGGGGGCGCGACCGGTGAAAAACTGTTTTTT. This chain links TRBV2 with TRBJ1-4; TRBD1 matches 10 bases. With 8 bases clipped from V and 7 bases from J, the junction kept 10 bases outside the gene matches. Germline V gene data show CDR1 as SNHLY and CDR2 as FYNNEI. This CDR3 is 15 amino acids long.

The rearrangement uses TRBV6-1 and TRBJ1-2; TRBD1 aligns across 7 bases. Germline CDR1 is MNHNS and CDR2 is SASEGT. There are 13 residues in the CDR3. V lost 5 bases and J lost 8; bases outside the gene matches: 8. The CDR3 sequence is CASSQGGGQGYTF. The CDR3 nucleotides are TGTGCCAGCAGTCAAGGGGGCGGTCAAGGCTACACCTTC.

The rearrangement links TRBV4-3 to TRBJ2-2; weak D call: TRBD1 (6 bases). V was trimmed by 4 bases and J by 7 bases, leaving 19 bases between them. This CDR3 spans 16 amino acids. The germline V gene encodes CDR1 LGHNA and CDR2 YSLEER. The CDR3 DNA sequence: TGCGCCAGCAGCCCCCTAAACCTCAGGGGCGGCGGGGAGCTGTTTTTT. This translates into CASSPLNLRGGGELFF.

This clone appeared once. The chain carries TRBV7-8 and TRBJ2-5; no definite D call. The CDR3 loop spans 16 amino acids. The V end lost 5 bases, the J end lost 2 bases, and 18 bases lay between the germline ends. Germline V gene data show CDR1 as SGHVS and CDR2 as FQNEAQ. Here the CDR3 DNA reads TGTGCCAGCAGCCAACGCACAAGAGTCCTACAAGAGACCCAGTACTTC. Encoded protein: CASSQRTRVLQETQYF.